The entry that follows covers one T cell receptor beta chain sequence. This CDR3 comprises 15 residues. Deletions cut 3 bases from V and 7 bases from J, with 16 bases between. The germline V gene encodes CDR1 MGHRA and CDR2 YSYEKL. These data originate in a study of control samples from healthy donors and cancer patients. Assay used: immunoSEQ multiplex PCR; TCRdb lists only in-frame clones, some missing. The sample lists around 100,000 clones, about 90% occurring once. The chain recombines TRBV4-1 with TRBJ2-1; perhaps TRBD1 as D (6 bases). The clonotype was recovered from a man aged 25-40 years in good health. Specimen: blood. CDR3 sequence (DNA): TGCGCCAGCAGCCACACGACAGGCTACCAAAATGAGCAGTTCTTC. It encodes CASSHTTGYQNEQFF.